Detailed here is one T cell receptor (beta chain). The antigen remains unidentified. This entry is derived from a study of T cell responses to AZD1222 COVID-19 vaccine. Measured with immunoSEQ multiplex PCR; TCRdb has only the in-frame clones, and not every one. The sample has around 72,000 clones, roughly 84% seen once. The study, taken as a whole, reports: Nearly half of unique spike-specific TCRs reportedly avoided B.1.351 and B.1.1.7 mutated regions. Across spike, vaccine-associated CD4 TCRs were found, dominant at 160-218 and 743-854. In all cases, repertoires were sampled only after the peak T cell response. Once two AZD1222 doses were given, Spike-specific TCR breadth and depth went up.

The TCR was taken from an adult in good health. Specimen: peripheral blood, collected on day 0 of AZD1222 vaccination.

The CDR3 region has the DNA TGTGCCAGCAGTCCACTTCGACAGGGGGACGCTTTCTTT. Amino acid sequence: CASSPLRQGDAFF. The chain uses TRBV6-1 and TRBJ1-1; TRBD1 matches 9 bases. The germline V gene has CDR1 MNHNS and CDR2 SASEGT. V lost 5 bases and J lost 11; bases outside the gene matches: 9. The CDR3 has 13 amino acids.